This section outlines one T cell receptor (beta chain) sequence together with its context. The antigen remains unidentified. These data originate in a study of cytomegalovirus exposure and HLA in healthy donors. Study background: The 110 or so validation repertoires used a platform that matched the one used for the 666 first-cohort repertoires, as a later analysis reported.

Generated by immunoSEQ multiplex PCR, the TCRdb table keeps only in-frame clones and is missing some. The data show about 72,000 clones, with 94% seen just once and less than 2% held by the top ten. Study-level findings and limits: In vitro work confirmed that a few CMV-associated chains recognize CMV antigens.

With V trimmed by 6 bases and J by 8 bases, 14 bases remained unmatched. CDR3 size: 16 residues. Germline V gene lookup returns CDR1 SNHLY and CDR2 FYNNEI. The source material was PBMCs. The V gene is TRBV2, the J gene TRBJ2-1; 9 bases match TRBD2. The receptor comes from a woman aged 18-29 years in good health and CMV-seropositive. The CDR3 nucleotides read TGTGCCAGCAGCCAGTACCCGGGACTAGCTGGCCATGAGCAGTTCTTC. Encoded protein: CASSQYPGLAGHEQFF.